One and the same sample provided the 5 T cell receptor beta chains below, sequenced in a study of T cell repertoires in aging, cancer and after chemotherapy. A mixed TRB-A/B primer pool amplified rearranged TRB by multiplex touch-down PCR. TCRdb re-called the multiplex PCR reads with MiXCR, one entry per CDR3 protein. The sample lists just over 9,000 distinct CDR3 sequences; more than 20% were seen once. Peripheral blood genomic DNA, not sorted cells or RNA, was the template. The sample was blood. These receptor sequences come from a human donor with a blood cancer. The donor label of this sample is uncertain.

By sample share, this clonotype is medium-sized. V gene TRBV6-5 combines with J gene TRBJ2-1; D is unresolved. Trimming stripped 2 bases from V and 3 bases from J, with 8 bases between. Germline assignment: CDR1 MNHEY and CDR2 SVGAGI. The CDR3 extends over 14 amino acids. CDR3 amino acids: CASSYGLVYNEQFF. CDR3 DNA sequence: TGTGCCAGCAGTTACGGCCTTGTCTACAATGAGCAGTTCTTC.

This clonotype was recorded many times. The chain combines TRBV12-3 or TRBV12-4 with TRBJ2-6, with D perhaps matching TRBD2 (5 bases). CDR3 length: 14 amino acids. Trimming shortened V by 5 bases and J by 4 bases, and 9 bases separated the two germline ends. CDR3 residues: CASSVGAGANVLTF. For the CDR3, the DNA is TGTGCCAGCAGTGTGGGAGCCGGGGCCAACGTCCTGACTTTC.

This clonotype was found once. This sequence may be a read error, since a much larger clone differs from it by one base. The chain carries TRBV6-2 or TRBV6-3 and TRBJ2-7; 7 bases fit TRBD2. In germline, CDR1 is MNHEY, CDR2 SVGEGT. The CDR3 length is 14 residues. With 5 bases clipped from V and 12 bases from J, the junction kept 16 bases outside the gene matches. In DNA form, the CDR3 reads TGTGCCAGCAGTCCCGGGACTACAGATGGAGAAGGGTACTTC. Amino acids: CASSPGTTDGEGYF.

This clonotype is termed medium-sized. This chain uses TRBV19 with TRBJ2-1; possibly TRBD2 for D (6 bases). CDR1 and CDR2 (germline): LNHDA, SQIVND (reference sequence). This CDR3 contains 13 residues. Between the trimmed V and J ends, which lost 9 bases and 1 base, there was a span of 10 bases. The CDR3 reads CASMGRSYNEQFF. In nucleotides, the CDR3 is TGTGCCAGCATGGGGAGGTCCTACAATGAGCAGTTCTTC.

Judged by abundance, this clonotype is medium-sized. The V gene is TRBV6-5, the J gene TRBJ1-2; the D gene is possibly TRBD1 (6 bases). The germline gives CDR1 MNHEY, CDR2 SVGAGI. V was shortened by 5 bases and J by 0 bases, with 13 bases between the two germline ends. CDR3 size: 15 residues. This CDR3 is CASSQGTPTNYGYTF. CDR3 coding DNA: TGTGCCAGCAGTCAAGGGACACCGACTAACTATGGCTACACCTTC.